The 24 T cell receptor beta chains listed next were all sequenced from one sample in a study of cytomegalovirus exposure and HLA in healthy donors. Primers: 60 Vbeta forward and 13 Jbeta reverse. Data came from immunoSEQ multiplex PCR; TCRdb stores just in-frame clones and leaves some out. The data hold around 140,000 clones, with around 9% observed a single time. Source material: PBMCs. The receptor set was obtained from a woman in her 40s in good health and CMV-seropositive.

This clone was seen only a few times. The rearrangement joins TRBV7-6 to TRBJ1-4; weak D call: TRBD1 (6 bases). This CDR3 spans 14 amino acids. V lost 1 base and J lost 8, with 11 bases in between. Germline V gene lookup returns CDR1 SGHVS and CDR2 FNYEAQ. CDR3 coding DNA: TGTGCCAGCAGCTTAGAAGGGGGTCGGGAAAAACTGTTTTTT. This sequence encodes CASSLEGGREKLFF.

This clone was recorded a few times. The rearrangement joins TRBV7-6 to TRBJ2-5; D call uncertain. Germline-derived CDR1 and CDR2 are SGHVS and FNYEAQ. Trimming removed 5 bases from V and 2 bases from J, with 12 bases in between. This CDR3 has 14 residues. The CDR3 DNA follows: TGTGCCAGCAGCCTTTTCCTCTCTCAAGAGACCCAGTACTTC. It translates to CASSLFLSQETQYF.

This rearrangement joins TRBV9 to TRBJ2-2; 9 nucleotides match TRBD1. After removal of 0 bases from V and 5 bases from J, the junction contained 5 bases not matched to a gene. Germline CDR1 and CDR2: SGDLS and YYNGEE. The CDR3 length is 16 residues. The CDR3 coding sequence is TGTGCCAGCAGCGTAGCAGGACAGGGGAAGACCGGGGAGCTGTTTTTT. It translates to CASSVAGQGKTGELFF.

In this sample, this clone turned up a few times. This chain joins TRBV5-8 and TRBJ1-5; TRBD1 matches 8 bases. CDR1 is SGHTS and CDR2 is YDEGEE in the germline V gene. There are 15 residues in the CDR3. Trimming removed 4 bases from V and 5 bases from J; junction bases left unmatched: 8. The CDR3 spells CASSPTPGQDQPQHF. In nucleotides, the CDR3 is TGTGCCAGCAGCCCTACCCCGGGACAGGATCAGCCCCAGCATTTT.

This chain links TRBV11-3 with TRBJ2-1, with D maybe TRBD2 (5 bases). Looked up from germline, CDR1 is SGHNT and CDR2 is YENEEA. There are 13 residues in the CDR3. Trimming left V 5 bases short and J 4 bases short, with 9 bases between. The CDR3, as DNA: TGTGCCAGCAGCCGGACTCTTTACAATGAGCAGTTCTTC. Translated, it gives CASSRTLYNEQFF.

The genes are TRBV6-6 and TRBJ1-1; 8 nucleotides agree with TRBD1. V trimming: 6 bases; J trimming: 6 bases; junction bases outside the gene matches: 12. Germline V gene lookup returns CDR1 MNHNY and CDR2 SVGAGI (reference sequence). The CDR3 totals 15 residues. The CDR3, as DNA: TGTGCCAGCAGGACAGACAGGGGTTTGGGGGCTGAAGCTTTCTTT. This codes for CASRTDRGLGAEAFF.

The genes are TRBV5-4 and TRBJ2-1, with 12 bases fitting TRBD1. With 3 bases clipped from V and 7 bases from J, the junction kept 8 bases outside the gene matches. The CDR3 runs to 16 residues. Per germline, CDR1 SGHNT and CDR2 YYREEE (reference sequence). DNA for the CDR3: TGTGCCAGCAGCTCAGCCGGGACAGGGGGCATTAATGAGCAGTTCTTC. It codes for CASSSAGTGGINEQFF. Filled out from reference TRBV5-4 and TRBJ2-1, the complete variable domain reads ETGVTQSPTHLIKTRGQQVTLRCSSQSGHNTVSWYQQALGQGPQFIFQYYREEENGRGNFPPRFSGLQFPNYSSELNVNALELDDSALYLCASSSAGTGGINEQFFGPGTRLTVL.

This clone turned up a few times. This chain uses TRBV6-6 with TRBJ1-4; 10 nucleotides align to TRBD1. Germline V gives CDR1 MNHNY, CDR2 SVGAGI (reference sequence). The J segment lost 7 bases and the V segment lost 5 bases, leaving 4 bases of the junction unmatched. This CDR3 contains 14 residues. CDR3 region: CASSGGQGFEKLFF. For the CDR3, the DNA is TGTGCCAGCAGTGGGGGACAGGGGTTTGAAAAACTGTTTTTT.

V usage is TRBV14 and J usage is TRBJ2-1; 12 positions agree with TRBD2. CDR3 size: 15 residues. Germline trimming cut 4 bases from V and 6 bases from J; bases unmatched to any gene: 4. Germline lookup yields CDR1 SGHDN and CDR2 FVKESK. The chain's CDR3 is CASSPLAGGPNEQFF. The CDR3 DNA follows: TGTGCCAGCAGCCCGCTAGCGGGGGGGCCCAATGAGCAGTTCTTC.

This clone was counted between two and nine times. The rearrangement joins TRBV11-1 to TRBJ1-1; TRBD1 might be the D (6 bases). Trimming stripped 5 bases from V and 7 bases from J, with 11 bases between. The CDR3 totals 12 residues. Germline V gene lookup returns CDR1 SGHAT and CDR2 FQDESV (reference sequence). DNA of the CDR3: TGTGCCAGCAGCCCCAGGGGTAATGAAGCTTTCTTT. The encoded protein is CASSPRGNEAFF.

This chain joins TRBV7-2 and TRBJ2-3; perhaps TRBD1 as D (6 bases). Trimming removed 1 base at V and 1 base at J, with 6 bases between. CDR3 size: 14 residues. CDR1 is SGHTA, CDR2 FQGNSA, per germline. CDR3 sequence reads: CASSLDRGTDTQYF. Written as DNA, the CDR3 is TGTGCCAGCAGCTTAGACAGGGGCACAGATACGCAGTATTTT.

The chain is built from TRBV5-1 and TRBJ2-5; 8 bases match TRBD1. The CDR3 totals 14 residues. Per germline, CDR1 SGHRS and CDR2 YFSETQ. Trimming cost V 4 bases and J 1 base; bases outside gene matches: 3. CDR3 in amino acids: CASSGQGTQETQYF. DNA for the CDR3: TGCGCCAGCAGCGGACAGGGTACCCAAGAGACCCAGTACTTC.

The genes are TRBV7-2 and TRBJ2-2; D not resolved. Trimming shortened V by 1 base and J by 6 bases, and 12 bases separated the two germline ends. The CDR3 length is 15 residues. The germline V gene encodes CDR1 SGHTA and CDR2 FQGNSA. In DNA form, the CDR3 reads TGTGCCAGCAGCTTAGTCCCTGGAGTGGCCGGGGAGCTGTTTTTT. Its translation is CASSLVPGVAGELFF.

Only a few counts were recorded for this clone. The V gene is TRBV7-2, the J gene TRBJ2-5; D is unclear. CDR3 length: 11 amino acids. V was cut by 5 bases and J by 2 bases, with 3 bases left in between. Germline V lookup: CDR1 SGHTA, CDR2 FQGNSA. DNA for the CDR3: TGTGCCAGCAGCCAGCAAGAGACCCAGTACTTC. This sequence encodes CASSQQETQYF. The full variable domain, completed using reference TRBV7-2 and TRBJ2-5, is GAGVSQSPSNKVTEKGKDVELRCDPISGHTALYWYRQSLGQGLEFLIYFQGNSAPDKSGLPSDRFSAERTGGSVSTLTIQRTQQEDSAVYLCASSQQETQYFGPGTRLLVL.

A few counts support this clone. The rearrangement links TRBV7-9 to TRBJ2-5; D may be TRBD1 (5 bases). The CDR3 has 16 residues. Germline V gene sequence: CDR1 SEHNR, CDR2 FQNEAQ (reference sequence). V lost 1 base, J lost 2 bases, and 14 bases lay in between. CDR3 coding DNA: TGTGCCAGCAGCTTAGAGTTGACAGACCCTCAAGAGACCCAGTACTTC. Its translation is CASSLELTDPQETQYF. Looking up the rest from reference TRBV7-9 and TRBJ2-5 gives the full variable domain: DTGVSQNPRHKITKRGQNVTFRCDPISEHNRLYWYRQTLGQGPEFLTYFQNEAQLEKSRLLSDRFSAERPKGSFSTLEIQRTEQGDSAMYLCASSLELTDPQETQYFGPGTRLLVL.

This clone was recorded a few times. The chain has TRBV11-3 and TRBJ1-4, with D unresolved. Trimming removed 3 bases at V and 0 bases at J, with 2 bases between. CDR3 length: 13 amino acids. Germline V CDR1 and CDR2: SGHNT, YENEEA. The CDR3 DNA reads TGTGCCAGCAGCTTCACAACTAATGAAAAACTGTTTTTT. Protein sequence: CASSFTTNEKLFF.

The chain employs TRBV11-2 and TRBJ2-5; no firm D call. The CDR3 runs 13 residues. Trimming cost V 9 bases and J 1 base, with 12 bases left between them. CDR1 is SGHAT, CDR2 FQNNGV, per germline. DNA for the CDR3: TGTGCCAGTACCCGGAACAGCCAAGAGACCCAGTACTTC. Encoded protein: CASTRNSQETQYF.

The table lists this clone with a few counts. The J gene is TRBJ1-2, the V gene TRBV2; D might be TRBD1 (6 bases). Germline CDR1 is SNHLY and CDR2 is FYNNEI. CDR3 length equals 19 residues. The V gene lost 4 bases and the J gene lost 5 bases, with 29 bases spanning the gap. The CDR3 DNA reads TGTGCCAGCAGTGCAACGTACACGGGGTCCCAGCTTCAGGGGTATGGCTACACCTTC. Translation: CASSATYTGSQLQGYGYTF. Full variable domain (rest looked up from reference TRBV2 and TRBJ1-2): EPEVTQTPSHQVTQMGQEVILRCVPISNHLYFYWYRQILGQKVEFLVSFYNNEISEKSEIFDDQFSVERPDGSNFTLKIRSTKLEDSAMYFCASSATYTGSQLQGYGYTFGSGTRLTVV.

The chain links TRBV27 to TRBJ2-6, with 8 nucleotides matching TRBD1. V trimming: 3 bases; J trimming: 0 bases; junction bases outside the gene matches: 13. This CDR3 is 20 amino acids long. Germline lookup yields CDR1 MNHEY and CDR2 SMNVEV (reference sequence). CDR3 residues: CASSLRAARGLFSGANVLTF. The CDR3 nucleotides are TGTGCCAGCAGTTTGAGGGCGGCCAGGGGGCTCTTCTCTGGGGCCAACGTCCTGACTTTC.

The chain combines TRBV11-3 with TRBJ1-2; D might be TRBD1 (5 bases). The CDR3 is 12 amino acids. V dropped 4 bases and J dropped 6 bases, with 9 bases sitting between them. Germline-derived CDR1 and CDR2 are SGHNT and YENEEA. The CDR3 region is CASSSDSDGYTF. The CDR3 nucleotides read TGTGCCAGCAGCTCCGACAGCGATGGCTACACCTTC.

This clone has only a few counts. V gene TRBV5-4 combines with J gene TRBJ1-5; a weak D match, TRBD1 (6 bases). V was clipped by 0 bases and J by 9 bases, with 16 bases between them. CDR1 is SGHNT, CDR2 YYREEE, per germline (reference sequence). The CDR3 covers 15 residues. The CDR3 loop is CASSLDDRRRSPQHF. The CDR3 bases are TGTGCCAGCAGCTTGGACGACAGGCGCCGATCGCCCCAGCATTTT.

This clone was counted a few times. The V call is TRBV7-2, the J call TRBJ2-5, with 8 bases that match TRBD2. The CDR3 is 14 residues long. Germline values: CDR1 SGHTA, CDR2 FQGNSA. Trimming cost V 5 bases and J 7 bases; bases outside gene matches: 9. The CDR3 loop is CASSPMRGAGTQYF. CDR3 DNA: TGTGCCAGCAGCCCCATGCGGGGGGCAGGGACCCAGTACTTC.

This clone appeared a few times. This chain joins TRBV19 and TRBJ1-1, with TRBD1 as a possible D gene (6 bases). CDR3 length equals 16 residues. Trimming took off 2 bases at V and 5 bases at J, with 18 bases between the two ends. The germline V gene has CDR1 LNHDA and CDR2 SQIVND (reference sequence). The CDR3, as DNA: TGTGCCAGTAGTATATTGGGCAGGGGAAGTTCAACTGAAGCTTTCTTT. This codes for CASSILGRGSSTEAFF. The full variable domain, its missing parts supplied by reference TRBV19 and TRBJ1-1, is DGGITQSPKYLFRKEGQNVTLSCEQNLNHDAMYWYRQDPGQGLRLIYYSQIVNDFQKGDIAEGYSVSREKKESFPLTVTSAQKNPTAFYLCASSILGRGSSTEAFFGQGTRLTVV.

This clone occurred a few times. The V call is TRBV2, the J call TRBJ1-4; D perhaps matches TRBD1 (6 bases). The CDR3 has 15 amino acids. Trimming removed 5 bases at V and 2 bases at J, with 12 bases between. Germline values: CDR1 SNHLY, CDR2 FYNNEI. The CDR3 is CASSSQGQTNEKLFF. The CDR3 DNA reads TGTGCCAGCAGTAGTCAGGGGCAGACTAATGAAAAACTGTTTTTT.